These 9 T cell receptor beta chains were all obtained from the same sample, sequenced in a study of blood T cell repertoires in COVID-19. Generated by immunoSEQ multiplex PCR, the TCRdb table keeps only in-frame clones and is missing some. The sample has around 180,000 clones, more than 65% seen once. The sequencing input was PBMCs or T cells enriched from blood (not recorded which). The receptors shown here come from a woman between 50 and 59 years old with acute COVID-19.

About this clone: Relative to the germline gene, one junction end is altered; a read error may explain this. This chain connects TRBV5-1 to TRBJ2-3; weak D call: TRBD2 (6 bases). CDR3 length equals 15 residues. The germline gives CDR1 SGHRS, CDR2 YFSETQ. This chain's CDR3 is CASRGEVRRTDTQYF. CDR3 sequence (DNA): TGCGCCAGCAGAGGGGAGGTGCGTCGCACTGATACGCAGTATTTT.

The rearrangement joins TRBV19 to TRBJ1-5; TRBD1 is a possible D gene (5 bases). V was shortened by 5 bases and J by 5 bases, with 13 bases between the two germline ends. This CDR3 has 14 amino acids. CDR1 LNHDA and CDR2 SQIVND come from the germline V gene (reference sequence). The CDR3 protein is CASSVRDLYQPQHF. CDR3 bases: TGTGCCAGTAGTGTACGGGACTTATATCAGCCCCAGCATTTT.

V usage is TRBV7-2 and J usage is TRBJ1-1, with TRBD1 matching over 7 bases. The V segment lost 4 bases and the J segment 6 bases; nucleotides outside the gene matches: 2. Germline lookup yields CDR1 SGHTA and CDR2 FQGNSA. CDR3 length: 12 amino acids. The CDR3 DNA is TGTGCCAGCAGCTCAACAGGGGCTGAAGCTTTCTTT. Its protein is CASSSTGAEAFF.

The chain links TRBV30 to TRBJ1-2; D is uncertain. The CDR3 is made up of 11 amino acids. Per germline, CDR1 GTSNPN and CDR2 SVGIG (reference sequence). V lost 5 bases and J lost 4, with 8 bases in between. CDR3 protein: CAWEAFYGYTF. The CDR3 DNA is TGTGCCTGGGAGGCCTTCTATGGCTACACCTTC.

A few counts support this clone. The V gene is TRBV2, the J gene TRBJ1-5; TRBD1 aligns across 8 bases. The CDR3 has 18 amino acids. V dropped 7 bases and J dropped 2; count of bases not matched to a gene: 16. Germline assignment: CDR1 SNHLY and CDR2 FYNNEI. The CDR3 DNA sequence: TGTGCCAGCACCGCGGGTGGACAGGGCGTCGAGGGCAATCAGCCCCAGCATTTT. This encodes CASTAGGQGVEGNQPQHF. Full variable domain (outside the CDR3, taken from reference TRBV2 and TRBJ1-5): EPEVTQTPSHQVTQMGQEVILRCVPISNHLYFYWYRQILGQKVEFLVSFYNNEISEKSEIFDDQFSVERPDGSNFTLKIRSTKLEDSAMYFCASTAGGQGVEGNQPQHFGDGTRLSIL.

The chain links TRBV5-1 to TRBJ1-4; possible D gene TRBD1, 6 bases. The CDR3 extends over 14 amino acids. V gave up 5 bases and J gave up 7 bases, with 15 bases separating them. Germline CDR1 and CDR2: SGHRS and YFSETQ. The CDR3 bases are TGCGCCAGCAGTGGACAGCCAAGAAGTGAAAAACTGTTTTTT. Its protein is CASSGQPRSEKLFF.

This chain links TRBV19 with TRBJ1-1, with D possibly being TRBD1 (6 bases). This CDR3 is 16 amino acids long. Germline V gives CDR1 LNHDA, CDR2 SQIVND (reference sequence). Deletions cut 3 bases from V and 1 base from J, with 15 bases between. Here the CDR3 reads CASSIGPGGQNTEAFF. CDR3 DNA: TGTGCCAGTAGTATCGGACCGGGGGGGCAGAACACTGAAGCTTTCTTT.

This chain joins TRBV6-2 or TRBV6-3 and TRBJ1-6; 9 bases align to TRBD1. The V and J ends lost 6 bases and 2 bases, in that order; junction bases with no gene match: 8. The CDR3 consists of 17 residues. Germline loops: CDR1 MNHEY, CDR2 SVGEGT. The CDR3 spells CASSPGQGRTYNSPLHF. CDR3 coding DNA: TGTGCCAGCAGCCCTGGACAGGGGAGAACCTATAATTCACCCCTCCACTTT.

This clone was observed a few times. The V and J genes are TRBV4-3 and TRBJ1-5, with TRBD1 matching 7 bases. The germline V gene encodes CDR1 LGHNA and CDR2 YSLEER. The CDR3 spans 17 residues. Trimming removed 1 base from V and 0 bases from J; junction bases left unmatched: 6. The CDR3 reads CASSQGRGRISNQPQHF. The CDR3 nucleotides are TGCGCCAGCAGCCAAGGTAGGGGGCGGATTAGCAATCAGCCCCAGCATTTT.